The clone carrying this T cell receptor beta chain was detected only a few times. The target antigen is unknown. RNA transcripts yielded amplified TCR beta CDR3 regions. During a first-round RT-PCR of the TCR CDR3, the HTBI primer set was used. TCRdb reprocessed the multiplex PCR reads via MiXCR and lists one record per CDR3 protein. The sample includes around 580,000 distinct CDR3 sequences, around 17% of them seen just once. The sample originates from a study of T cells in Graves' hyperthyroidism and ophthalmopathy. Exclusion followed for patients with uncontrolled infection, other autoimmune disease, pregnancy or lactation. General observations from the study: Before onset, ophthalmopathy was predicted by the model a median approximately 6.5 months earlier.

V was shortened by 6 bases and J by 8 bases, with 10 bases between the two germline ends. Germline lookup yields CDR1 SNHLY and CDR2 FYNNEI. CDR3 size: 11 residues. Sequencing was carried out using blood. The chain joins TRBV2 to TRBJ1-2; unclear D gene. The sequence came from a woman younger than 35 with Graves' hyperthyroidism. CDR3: CASRSLGGYTF. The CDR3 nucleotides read TGTGCCAGCAGGTCCCTTGGGGGCTACACCTTC.